This T cell receptor beta chain originates from a study of T-cell reconstitution after alpha-beta-depleted transplantation in children. This clonotype has more than one count but fewer than ten. Unique molecular identifiers were used in preparing the TCRbeta library. One entry per CDR3 protein, called by TCRdb with MiXCR from the PCR reads. Of hundreds of thousands of distinct CDR3 sequences listed, 32% are singletons. V trimming: 2 bases; J trimming: 5 bases; junction bases outside the gene matches: 4. Germline V CDR1 and CDR2: MGHDK, SYGVNS. The CDR3 covers 15 residues. The sequenced sample was PBMCs from the stem cell graft donor, obtained from the stem cell graft. The source of this sequence is a human donor who donated a stem cell graft to a child with aplastic anemia. The chain is built from TRBV25-1 and TRBJ1-3; 9 nucleotides agree with TRBD1. The chain's CDR3 is CASSELTGGRNTIYF. CDR3 in DNA: TGTGCCAGCAGTGAACTTACAGGGGGCCGAAACACCATATATTTT.